Detailed here is one T cell receptor (beta chain). This entry belongs to a study of blood T cell repertoires in COVID-19. Study-level information: There were acute and convalescent COVID-19 samples, and they came from the United States, Italy and Spain.

Here immunoSEQ multiplex PCR was the method, and the copy in TCRdb shows in-frame clones only, minus some. The sample lists more than 150,000 clones; roughly 88% were seen once. Germline values: CDR1 MNHNS, CDR2 SASEGT. Trimming removed 4 bases from V and 0 bases from J, with 13 bases in between. The CDR3 extends over 16 amino acids. Everyone who took part was about 18 to 90 years old, and they came from about 25 US areas. Cohort placement rested on clinical history that participants reported themselves. This receptor was identified in a woman in her sixties or seventies who had recovered from COVID-19. The sequenced sample consisted of PBMCs or T cells enriched from blood (not recorded which). This chain links TRBV6-1 with TRBJ1-5, with a possible D match to TRBD1 (6 bases). The CDR3, as DNA: TGTGCCAGCAGTGGGGAGGGGGGGAGTAGCAATCAGCCCCAGCATTTT. It codes for CASSGEGGSSNQPQHF.